This entry describes one TCR beta chain. TCRdb keeps only in-frame clones here, not all; method: immunoSEQ multiplex PCR. This sample has approximately 290,000 clones, with around 82% found just once. This sample is drawn from a study of blood T cell repertoires in COVID-19. Study background: The United States, Italy and Spain provided the acute and convalescent COVID-19 samples.

Patients at the Seattle site were enrolled during active infection and followed longitudinally. What was sequenced was peripheral blood. The sequence came from a human donor with COVID-19, enrolled during active disease. The donor label of this sample is uncertain.

The CDR3 protein is CASSLGGDGRHYGYTF. In DNA, the CDR3 is TGTGCCAGCAGCTTAGGGGGGGATGGCAGACATTATGGCTACACCTTC. V gene TRBV7-2 combines with J gene TRBJ1-2; a weak D match, TRBD1 (5 bases). Trimming shortened V by 1 base and J by 5 bases, and 17 bases separated the two germline ends. Germline CDR1 SGHTA, CDR2 FQGNSA. This CDR3 is built from 16 residues.